This T cell receptor beta chain emerged from a study of technical replicates of blood from four donors. CDR1 LNHNV and CDR2 YYDKDF come from the germline V gene (reference sequence). This CDR3 is 13 amino acids long. Trimming left V 7 bases short and J 0 bases short, with 9 bases between. Profiled with immunoSEQ multiplex PCR; TCRdb holds only in-frame clones, not every one. The sample consists of tens of thousands of clones, 85% to 95% of them appearing once. The sample consisted of T cells isolated from PBMCs. V gene TRBV15 combines with J gene TRBJ2-5; D remains ambiguous. This sequence was found in a human donor in good health. CDR3 in amino acids: CATKFRNQETQYF. CDR3 sequence (DNA): TGTGCCACCAAATTCAGAAACCAAGAGACCCAGTACTTC.